This TCR beta chain was identified during a study of blood T cells in healthy people across ages. Whole-study findings and limits: Strongly correlated with naive T cell percentage was TCR beta diversity.

Per individual sample, total RNA of at least 6 micrograms was extracted. The second PCR ran roughly 6 to 11 cycles with a sample-barcoded 5' primer and J-beta primers. TCRdb used MiXCR to reprocess the 5' RACE reads, holding one entry per CDR3 protein. The sample includes roughly 1,700,000 distinct CDR3 sequences, 25% to 30% of them seen just once. There are 12 residues in the CDR3. Germline V lookup: CDR1 WSHSY, CDR2 SAAADI. V was pared by 8 bases and J by 6 bases, with 10 bases between. Notes on this clonotype: Its antigen is undetermined.

The clonotype originates from a woman in her twenties or thirties in good health. Source material: blood. The chain uses TRBV10-2 and TRBJ2-2; a possible D gene is TRBD2 (5 bases). CDR3 loop: CASGLSPGELFF. The CDR3 DNA sequence: TGCGCCAGCGGACTCTCCCCCGGGGAGCTGTTTTTT.